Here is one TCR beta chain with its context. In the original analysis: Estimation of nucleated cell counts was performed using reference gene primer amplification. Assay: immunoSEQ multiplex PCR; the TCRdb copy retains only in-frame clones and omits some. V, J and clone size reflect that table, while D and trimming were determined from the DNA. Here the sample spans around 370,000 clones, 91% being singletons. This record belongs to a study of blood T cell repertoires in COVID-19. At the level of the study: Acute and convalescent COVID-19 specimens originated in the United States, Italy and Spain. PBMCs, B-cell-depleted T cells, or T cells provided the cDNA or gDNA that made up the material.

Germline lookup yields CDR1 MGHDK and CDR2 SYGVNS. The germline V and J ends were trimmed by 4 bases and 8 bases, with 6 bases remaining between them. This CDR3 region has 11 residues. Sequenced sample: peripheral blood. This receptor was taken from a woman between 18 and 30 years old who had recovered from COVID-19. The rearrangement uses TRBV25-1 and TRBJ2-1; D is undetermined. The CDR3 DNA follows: TGTGCCAGCAGTGGTACTCATGAGCAGTTCTTC. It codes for CASSGTHEQFF. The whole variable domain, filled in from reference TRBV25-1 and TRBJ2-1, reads EADIYQTPRYLVIGTGKKITLECSQTMGHDKMYWYQQDPGMELHLIHYSYGVNSTEKGDLSSESTVSRIRTEHFPLTLESARPSHTSQYLCASSGTHEQFFGPGTRLTVL.